Detailed here is one TCR beta chain. The use of a sample-barcoded 5' primer and a J-beta primer mix characterized a second PCR of roughly 7 to 11 cycles. In TCRdb, the 5' RACE reads were re-called with MiXCR into one record per CDR3 protein. The data show about 1.4 million distinct CDR3 sequences, 59% seen once. Total RNA extraction produced at least 6 micrograms (per sample) for the study. Germline-derived CDR1 and CDR2 are MGHDK and SYGVNS. This CDR3 comprises 13 residues. Unmatched junction bases numbered 6, after V lost 5 bases and J lost 5 bases. The sample comes from a study of blood T cells in healthy people across ages.

The source material was blood. The chain is built from TRBV25-1 and TRBJ2-7; 7 nucleotides agree with TRBD1. The TCR was taken from a man aged 18 to 29 in good health. CDR3 sequence: CASSLRGLDEQYF. For the CDR3, the DNA is TGTGCCAGCAGTCTCAGGGGGTTGGACGAGCAGTACTTC.